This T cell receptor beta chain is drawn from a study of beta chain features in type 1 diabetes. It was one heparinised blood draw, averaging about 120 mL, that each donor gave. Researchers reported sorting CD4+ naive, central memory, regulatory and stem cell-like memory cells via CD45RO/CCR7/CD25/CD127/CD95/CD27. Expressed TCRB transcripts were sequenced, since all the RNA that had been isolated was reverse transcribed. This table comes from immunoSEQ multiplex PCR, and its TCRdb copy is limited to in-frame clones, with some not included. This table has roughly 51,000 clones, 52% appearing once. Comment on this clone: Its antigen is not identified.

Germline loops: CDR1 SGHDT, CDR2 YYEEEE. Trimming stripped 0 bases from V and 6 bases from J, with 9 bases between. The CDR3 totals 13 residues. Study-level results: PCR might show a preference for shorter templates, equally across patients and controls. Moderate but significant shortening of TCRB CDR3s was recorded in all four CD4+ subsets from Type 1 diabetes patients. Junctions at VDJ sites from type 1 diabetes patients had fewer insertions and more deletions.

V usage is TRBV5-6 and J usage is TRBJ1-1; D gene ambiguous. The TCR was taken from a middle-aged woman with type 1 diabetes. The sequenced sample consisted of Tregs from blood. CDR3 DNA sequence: TGTGCCAGCAGCTTGGGAGGGATCGCTGAAGCTTTCTTT. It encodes CASSLGGIAEAFF. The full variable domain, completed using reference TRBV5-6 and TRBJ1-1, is DAGVTQSPTHLIKTRGQQVTLRCSPKSGHDTVSWYQQALGQGPQFIFQYYEEEERQRGNFPDRFSGHQFPNYSSELNVNALLLGDSALYLCASSLGGIAEAFFGQGTRLTVV.